This TCR beta chain appears in the sequencing data of a study of shared clonotypes between healthy human individuals. V dropped 5 bases and J dropped 5 bases, with 10 bases sitting between them. The CDR3 has 12 amino acids. CDR1 is SNHLY, CDR2 FYNNEI, per germline. Adults of Caucasian background living in Nashville, Tennessee made up all donors. When replicate PCRs were run on sorted subsets, they used 200 to 250 ng DNA, about 30,000 T cell genomes. Repertoires were generated with immunoSEQ multiplex PCR, while TCRdb's copy carries only in-frame clones and drops some. The top ten clones hold about 0.4% of a sample with 1,400,000 or so clones, approximately 98.5% of them seen once.

The source of this sequence is a man aged 25-45 years in good health. The rearrangement links TRBV2 to TRBJ2-7; either TRBD1 or TRBD2 may supply D (5 bases each). The sequencing sample was made of naive CD4+ T cells sorted from blood. Regarding subset: CD45RA+ positively selected. CDR3 nucleotide sequence: TGTGCCAGCAGTCCCTTGGGGGACGAGCAGTACTTC. Protein product: CASSPLGDEQYF.